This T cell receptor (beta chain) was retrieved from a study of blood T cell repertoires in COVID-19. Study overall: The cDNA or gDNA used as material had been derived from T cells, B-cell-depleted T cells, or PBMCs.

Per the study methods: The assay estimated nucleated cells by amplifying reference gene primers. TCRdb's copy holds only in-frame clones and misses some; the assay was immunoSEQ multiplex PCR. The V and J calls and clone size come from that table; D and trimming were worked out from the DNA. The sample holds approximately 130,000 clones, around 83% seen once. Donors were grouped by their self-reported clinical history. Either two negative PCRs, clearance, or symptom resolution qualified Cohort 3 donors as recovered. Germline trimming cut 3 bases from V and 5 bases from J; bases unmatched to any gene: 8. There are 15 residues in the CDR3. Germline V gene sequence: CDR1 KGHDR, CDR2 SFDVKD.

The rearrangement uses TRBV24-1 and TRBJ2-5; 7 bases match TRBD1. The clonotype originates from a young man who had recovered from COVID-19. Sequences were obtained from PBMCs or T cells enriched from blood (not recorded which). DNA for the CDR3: TGTGCCACCAGTGATGCGACAGGGTCGGGGGAGACCCAGTACTTC. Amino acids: CATSDATGSGETQYF.